The 28 T cell receptor beta chains reported below all come from one sample, sequenced in a study of Graves' ophthalmopathy and Graves' hyperthyroidism. Amplification of the TCR beta CDR3 regions used RNA transcripts (as template). RT-PCR with HTBI primers came first, then second-round multiplex PCR. Via MiXCR, TCRdb re-called the multiplex PCR reads, giving one row per CDR3 protein. The table has around 1,000,000 distinct CDR3 sequences, about 40% seen once. Input material: peripheral blood or thyroid tissue (not recorded which). The receptors stem from an adult man with Graves' hyperthyroidism.

In this sample, this clonotype turned up many times. The rearrangement uses TRBV11-2 and TRBJ2-7; no clear D. Trimming pared 6 bases from V and 2 bases from J, leaving 11 bases between. Germline CDR1 and CDR2: SGHAT and FQNNGV. The CDR3 is made up of 13 amino acids. CDR3 sequence reads: CASSLGAPYEQYF. CDR3 in DNA: TGTGCCAGCAGTTTGGGCGCTCCCTACGAGCAGTACTTC.

This chain joins TRBV29-1 and TRBJ2-5, with D perhaps TRBD2 (6 bases). Germline V lookup: CDR1 SQVTM, CDR2 ANQGSEA. This CDR3 is 11 amino acids long. With 4 bases removed from V and 10 bases from J, the gap between germline ends came to 13 bases. The CDR3 reads CSVGEVGGQYF. The CDR3 DNA follows: TGCAGCGTTGGAGAGGTCGGGGGCCAGTACTTC. Filled out from reference TRBV29-1 and TRBJ2-5, the complete variable domain reads SAVISQKPSRDICQRGTSLTIQCQVDSQVTMMFWYRQQPGQSLTLIATANQGSEATYESGFVIDKFPISRPNLTFSTLTVSNMSPEDSSIYLCSVGEVGGQYFGPGTRLLVL.

This sequence joins TRBV5-1 and TRBJ2-5; TRBD2 is a possible D gene (6 bases). This CDR3 is 14 amino acids long. The ends were cut back, 4 bases at V and 3 bases at J, with 13 bases in the middle. The germline V gene has CDR1 SGHRS and CDR2 YFSETQ. In DNA, the CDR3 is TGCGCCAGCAGCGGAGGGACTTCAGAAGAGACCCAGTACTTC. Translation gives CASSGGTSEETQYF. Drawing the rest from reference TRBV5-1 and TRBJ2-5, the complete variable domain is KAGVTQTPRYLIKTRGQQVTLSCSPISGHRSVSWYQQTPGQGLQFLFEYFSETQRNKGNFPGRFSGRQFSNSRSEMNVSTLELGDSALYLCASSGGTSEETQYFGPGTRLLVL.

The chain carries TRBV6-2 or TRBV6-3 and TRBJ1-1, with D uncertain. Germline V gives CDR1 MNHEY, CDR2 SVGEGT. V lost 7 bases, J lost 3 bases, and 21 bases lay in between. The CDR3 length is 16 residues. This CDR3 reads CASMLLVGAVHTEAFF. CDR3 coding DNA: TGTGCCAGCATGCTCCTTGTGGGAGCCGTCCACACTGAAGCTTTCTTT.

A remark on this clonotype: A much larger clone differs by one base, so this may be a read error. V and J are TRBV14 and TRBJ2-5, with D possibly being TRBD1 (6 bases). V lost 0 bases, J lost 6 bases, and 8 bases lay in between. This CDR3 has 13 amino acids. The germline gives CDR1 SGHDN, CDR2 FVKESK. This CDR3 is CASSQEGGKTQYF. In nucleotides, the CDR3 is TGTGCCAGCAGCCAAGAAGGGGGAAAGACCCAGTACTTC.

This clonotype came up a few times. A much larger clone differs from this one at a single base, so this may be a read error. This rearrangement joins TRBV25-1 to TRBJ2-5, with 10 bases that match TRBD2. The CDR3 length is 15 residues. In germline, CDR1 is MGHDK, CDR2 SYGVNS. The CDR3 here is CASSQSSGSGETRYF. DNA for the CDR3: TGTGCCAGCAGCCAGTCTAGCGGGAGTGGAGAGACCCGGTACTTC.

With respect to this clonotype: One junction end disagrees with the germline gene, perhaps due to a read error. The chain has TRBV12-3 or TRBV12-4 and TRBJ1-4; no firm D call. The CDR3 loop spans 14 amino acids. The CDR3 nucleotides are TGTGCCAGCCGTTTGGGGTTAACTAATGAAAAACTGTTTTTT. This codes for CASRLGLTNEKLFF.

In this sample, this clonotype turned up a few times. The genes are TRBV6-2 or TRBV6-3 and TRBJ2-5; a possible D gene is TRBD2 (7 bases). The CDR3 sequence is 15 residues long. Trimming removed 6 bases at V and 1 base at J, with 15 bases between. Germline V gene lookup returns CDR1 MNHEY and CDR2 SVGEGT. The CDR3 spells CASRVAGASQETQYF. CDR3 nucleotides: TGTGCCAGCAGAGTGGCGGGGGCTAGCCAAGAGACCCAGTACTTC.

Of note for this clonotype: This may be a read error: a much more frequent sequence differs by one nucleotide. The chain links TRBV19 to TRBJ2-6; D remains ambiguous. In germline, CDR1 is LNHDA, CDR2 SQIVND (reference sequence). V lost 11 bases and J lost 1, with 15 bases in between. CDR3 length: 15 residues. CDR3 protein: CAATPAPSGANVLTF. CDR3 sequence (DNA): TGTGCCGCAACCCCGGCGCCGTCTGGGGCCAACGTCCTGACTTTC.

In this sample, this clonotype turned up many times. The rearrangement uses TRBV29-1 and TRBJ2-7, with 8 bases lining up with TRBD2. The ends lost 6 bases at V and 3 bases at J; junction bases unmatched: 10. CDR3 length: 14 residues. Germline CDR1 reads SQVTM; CDR2 reads ANQGSEA. Here the CDR3 DNA reads TGCAGCGTCTTGGGTGGGCTAGCGGGCTACGAGCAGTACTTC. Amino acids: CSVLGGLAGYEQYF.

To note about this clonotype: Given a much more abundant clone one base away, this may be a read error. The rearrangement uses TRBV4-3 and TRBJ1-5; no clear D. CDR3 length: 15 amino acids. The V gene's germline CDR1 is LGHNA and CDR2 YSLEER. The CDR3 DNA reads as TGCGTCAGCAGCCAAGATTTGGGTTTGATATCGCCCCAGCATTTT. Translation: CVSSQDLGLISPQHF.

J is TRBJ2-1 and V is TRBV7-2; 9 nucleotides agree with TRBD2. The germline gives CDR1 SGHTA, CDR2 FQGNSA. CDR3 length equals 14 residues. Trimming removed 5 bases from V and 4 bases from J; junction bases left unmatched: 3. The chain's CDR3 is CASSDTSGYNEQFF. The CDR3 DNA is TGTGCCAGCAGCGATACTAGCGGGTACAATGAGCAGTTCTTC.

This clonotype was counted at least ten times. V is TRBV7-7 and J is TRBJ2-5; 8 nucleotides align to TRBD2. CDR3 size: 15 residues. Germline loops: CDR1 SSHAT, CDR2 FNYEAQ (reference sequence). V was clipped by 6 bases and J by 4 bases; unmatched bases: 10. This CDR3 reads CASSSRGGPTETQYF. Written as DNA, the CDR3 is TGTGCCAGCAGTTCACGCGGGGGGCCCACAGAGACCCAGTACTTC.

Only a few counts were recorded for this clonotype. This rearrangement joins TRBV25-1 to TRBJ2-1; D unclear. V was trimmed by 5 bases and J by 0 bases, leaving 5 bases between them. CDR1 and CDR2 from the germline V gene are MGHDK and SYGVNS. The CDR3 has 13 residues. CDR3 bases: TGTGCCAGCAGTTTGAGCTCCTACAATGAGCAGTTCTTC. It is translated as CASSLSSYNEQFF.

This clonotype was counted ten times or more. The V and J genes are TRBV3-1 and TRBJ1-1, with D unresolved. Germline values: CDR1 LGHDT, CDR2 YNNKEL (reference sequence). The CDR3 covers 14 residues. V was trimmed by 6 bases and J by 4 bases, leaving 15 bases between them. This chain's CDR3 is CASRSRAPVTEAFF. The CDR3 DNA follows: TGTGCCAGCAGATCTCGAGCCCCCGTCACTGAAGCTTTCTTT.

V is TRBV10-3 and J is TRBJ2-3; D ambiguous. The CDR3 loop spans 16 amino acids. V was clipped by 2 bases and J by 2 bases, with 14 bases between them. Looked up from germline, CDR1 is ENHRY and CDR2 is SYGVKD. The CDR3 DNA reads TGTGCCATCAGTGAGGGTCAAGACGCCTACACAGATACGCAGTATTTT. Amino acids: CAISEGQDAYTDTQYF.

The genes are TRBV2 and TRBJ1-4, with 10 bases matching TRBD1. CDR1 is SNHLY, CDR2 FYNNEI, per germline. The CDR3 consists of 13 residues. V was clipped by 11 bases and J by 8 bases; unmatched bases: 8. The CDR3 DNA follows: TGTGCCTCCCGGGACAGGGGAGGAGAAAAACTGTTTTTT. This encodes CASRDRGGEKLFF.

In regard to this clonotype: As the CDR3 is not closed by the conserved phenylalanine or tryptophan, this likely results from a read error. It is unclear where the CDR3 begins or ends on the DNA, so no DNA is shown, and the CDR3 is as TCRdb lists it. The chain is built from TRBV10-3 and TRBJ2-7; TRBD1, as called in the table, went unchecked against the DNA. Germline V gives CDR1 ENHRY, CDR2 SYGVKD. The CDR3 is 8 residues long, counting both termini. The CDR3 spells CAISAHRT.

About this clonotype: One end of the junction fails to match germline, which may point to a read error. V and J are TRBV10-3 and TRBJ2-7; TRBD1 agrees at 8 bases. The CDR3 length is 15 residues. The germline V gene encodes CDR1 ENHRY and CDR2 SYGVKD. The CDR3 is CASSYSGQGYNEQYF. DNA of the CDR3: TGTGCCAGCAGTTATTCCGGACAGGGCTACAACGAGCAGTACTTC.

The chain links TRBV29-1 to TRBJ1-1; D is possibly TRBD1 (5 bases). Germline-derived CDR1 and CDR2 are SQVTM and ANQGSEA. CDR3 length equals 13 residues. Trimming shortened V by 6 bases and J by 7 bases, and 18 bases separated the two germline ends. The CDR3 DNA sequence: TGCAGCGTGGAACGGCTGGCCGGGGGTGAAGCTTTCTTT. This gives the protein CSVERLAGGEAFF.

The chain employs TRBV7-9 and TRBJ1-1, with 12 bases that match TRBD1. The CDR3 totals 17 residues. The trim removed 5 bases at V and 1 base at J, leaving 8 bases unmatched. Germline CDR1 SEHNR, CDR2 FQNEAQ (reference sequence). As DNA, the CDR3 is TGTGCCAGCAGCGGCACCGGGACAGGGGGCGAGAACACTGAAGCTTTCTTT. Translating gives CASSGTGTGGENTEAFF.

The chain employs TRBV7-8 and TRBJ1-2, with D maybe TRBD1 (5 bases). V was clipped by 1 base and J by 4 bases, with 16 bases between them. The CDR3 has 16 amino acids. Per germline, CDR1 SGHVS and CDR2 FQNEAQ. As DNA, the CDR3 is TGTGCCAGCAGCTTAGACGCCGGGACCCGCACCTATGGCTACACCTTC. Translation: CASSLDAGTRTYGYTF.

This clonotype was counted only a few times. The chain uses TRBV2 and TRBJ1-2; 8 bases line up with TRBD1. The ends lost 1 base at V and 14 bases at J; junction bases unmatched: 15. Germline CDR1 reads SNHLY; CDR2 reads FYNNEI. This CDR3 region has 15 residues. The CDR3 sequence is CASSEVGQVARLDTF. CDR3 nucleotide sequence: TGTGCCAGCAGTGAAGTGGGACAGGTTGCTCGGCTGGATACCTTC.

The V and J genes are TRBV7-3 and TRBJ2-7; D is perhaps TRBD1 or TRBD2 (6 bases each). This CDR3 region has 15 residues. Trimming removed 4 bases at V and 0 bases at J, with 13 bases between. Germline loops: CDR1 SGHTA, CDR2 FQGTGA. CDR3 in DNA: TGTGCCAGCAGCTGGGGGGCGGGCGCCTCCTACGAGCAGTACTTC. It yields the protein CASSWGAGASYEQYF.

This clonotype was picked up many times. The CDR3 nucleotides read TGTGCCAGCACCCCGCGGGGGGGGACGGATTCACCCCTCCACTTT. Its protein is CASTPRGGTDSPLHF. The chain has TRBV2 and TRBJ1-6, with TRBD1 as a possible D gene (5 bases). V was pared by 7 bases and J by 8 bases, with 18 bases between. The CDR3 is 15 amino acids. Per the germline V gene, CDR1 is SNHLY and CDR2 is FYNNEI.

This clonotype was seen more than once but under ten times. The chain is built from TRBV7-9 and TRBJ2-7; 10 nucleotides agree with TRBD1. The CDR3 loop spans 16 amino acids. Looked up from germline, CDR1 is SEHNR and CDR2 is FQNEAQ (reference sequence). V lost 5 bases and J lost 3; bases outside the gene matches: 10. CDR3 region: CASSGQPGQGLYEQYF. DNA of the CDR3: TGTGCCAGCAGCGGACAACCGGGACAGGGGCTCTACGAGCAGTACTTC.

This clonotype was seen many times. This chain connects TRBV15 to TRBJ1-3, with D possibly TRBD1 on 6 matching bases. The V end lost 8 bases, the J end lost 4 bases, and 12 bases lay between the germline ends. The CDR3 is made up of 13 amino acids. The germline gives CDR1 LNHNV, CDR2 YYDKDF (reference sequence). The CDR3, as DNA: TGTGCCACCTCTCGGGACACCGGAAACACCATATATTTT. Residues: CATSRDTGNTIYF.

This clonotype was observed many times. The chain uses TRBV7-9 and TRBJ1-4; D not resolved. Trimming took off 1 base at V and 9 bases at J, with 0 bases between the two ends. Germline V CDR1 and CDR2: SEHNR, FQNEAQ (reference sequence). The CDR3 is 10 amino acids. The CDR3 DNA reads as TGTGCCAGCAGCTTAGAAAAACTGTTTTTT. Translation: CASSLEKLFF.